This T cell receptor (beta chain) was sequenced for a study of OX40 agonist ivuxolimab in advanced cancers. Points from the study as a whole: Clonal expansion by week 6 occurred in CD4+ and CD8+ blood T cells (at 0.1 to 3.0 mg/kg). It was not determined which antigens were specifically recognized by the peripheral T cells that had undergone clonal expansion.

Here immunoSEQ multiplex PCR was the method, and the copy in TCRdb shows in-frame clones only, minus some. Among about 96,000 clones listed, roughly 91% were seen once. CDR3 size: 14 residues. Remarks on this clone: The target antigen is unknown.

The V and J genes are TRBV1 and TRBJ2-7; TRBD2 is the table's D call, not checked against the DNA. TRBV1 is described as a pseudogene. This receptor was obtained from an adult with an advanced solid tumor such as melanoma, head and neck, liver or kidney cancer. Specimen: CD4+ or CD8+ T cells sorted from blood, collected in a trial of the OX40 agonist ivuxolimab. The CDR3 loop reads CTSSPAAVQIGQYF. The CDR3 bases are TGCACCAGCAGCCCTGCGGCAGTTCAGATCGGGCAGTACTTC.